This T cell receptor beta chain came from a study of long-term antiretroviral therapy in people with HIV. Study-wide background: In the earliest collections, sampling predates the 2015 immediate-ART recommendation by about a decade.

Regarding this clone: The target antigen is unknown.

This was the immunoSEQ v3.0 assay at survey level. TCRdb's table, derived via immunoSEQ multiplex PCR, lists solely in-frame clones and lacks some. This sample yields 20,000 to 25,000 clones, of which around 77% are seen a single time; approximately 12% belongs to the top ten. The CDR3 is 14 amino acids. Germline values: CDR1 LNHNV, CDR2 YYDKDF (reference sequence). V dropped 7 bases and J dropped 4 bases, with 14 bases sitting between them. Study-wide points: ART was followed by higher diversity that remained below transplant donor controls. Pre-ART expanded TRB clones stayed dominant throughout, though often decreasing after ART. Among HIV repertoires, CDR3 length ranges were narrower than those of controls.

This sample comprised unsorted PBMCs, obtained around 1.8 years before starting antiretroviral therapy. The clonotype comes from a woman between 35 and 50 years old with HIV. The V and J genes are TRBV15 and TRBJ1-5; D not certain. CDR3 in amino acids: CATTPGGWNQPQHF. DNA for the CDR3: TGTGCCACCACCCCCGGAGGTTGGAATCAGCCCCAGCATTTT.